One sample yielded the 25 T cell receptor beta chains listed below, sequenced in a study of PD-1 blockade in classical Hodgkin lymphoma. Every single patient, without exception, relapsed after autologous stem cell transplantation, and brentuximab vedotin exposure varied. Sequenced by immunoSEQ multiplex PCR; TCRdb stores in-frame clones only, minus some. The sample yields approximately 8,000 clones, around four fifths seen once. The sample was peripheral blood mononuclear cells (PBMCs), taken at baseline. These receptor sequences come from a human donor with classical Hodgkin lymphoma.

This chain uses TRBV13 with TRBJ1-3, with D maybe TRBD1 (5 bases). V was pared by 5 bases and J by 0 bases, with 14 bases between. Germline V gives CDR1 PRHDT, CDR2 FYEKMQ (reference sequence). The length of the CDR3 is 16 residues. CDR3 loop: CASSPDGQDSGNTIYF. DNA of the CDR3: TGTGCCAGCAGCCCAGACGGACAAGACTCTGGAAACACCATATATTTT.

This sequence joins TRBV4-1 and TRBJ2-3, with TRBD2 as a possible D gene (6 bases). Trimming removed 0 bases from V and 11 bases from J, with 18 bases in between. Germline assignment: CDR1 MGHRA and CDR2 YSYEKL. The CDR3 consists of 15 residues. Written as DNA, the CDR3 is TGCGCCAGCAGCCAAGATGGAGGGGCGGTGGCAGGGCAGTATTTT. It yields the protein CASSQDGGAVAGQYF.

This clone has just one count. In nucleotides, the CDR3 is TGTGCCAGCAGTTCTCGAGGGACTCATGAAGCTTTCTTT. Protein: CASSSRGTHEAFF. This rearrangement joins TRBV9 to TRBJ1-1, with D possibly TRBD1 on 5 matching bases. CDR3 length: 13 amino acids. Germline V gene sequence: CDR1 SGDLS, CDR2 YYNGEE. V was pared by 5 bases and J by 7 bases, with 15 bases between. Full variable domain (remainder filled in from reference TRBV9 and TRBJ1-1): DSGVTQTPKHLITATGQRVTLRCSPRSGDLSVYWYQQSLDQGLQFLIQYYNGEERAKGNILERFSAQQFPDLHSELNLSSLELGDSALYFCASSSRGTHEAFFGQGTRLTVV.

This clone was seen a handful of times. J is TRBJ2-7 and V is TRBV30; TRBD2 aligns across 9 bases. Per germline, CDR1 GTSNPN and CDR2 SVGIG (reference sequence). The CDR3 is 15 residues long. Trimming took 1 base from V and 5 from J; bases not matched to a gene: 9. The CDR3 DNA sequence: TGTGCCTGGAGTGGGGCTGGCGGGAGGGTTGACGAGCAGTACTTC. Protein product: CAWSGAGGRVDEQYF.

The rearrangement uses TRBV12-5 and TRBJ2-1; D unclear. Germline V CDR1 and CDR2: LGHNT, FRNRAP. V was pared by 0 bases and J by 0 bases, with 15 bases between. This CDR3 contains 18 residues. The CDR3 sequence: CASGLVRPDPSSYNEQFF. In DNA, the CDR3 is TGTGCTAGTGGTTTGGTCCGCCCCGACCCGAGCTCCTACAATGAGCAGTTCTTC. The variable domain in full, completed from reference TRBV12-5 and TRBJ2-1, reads DARVTQTPRHKVTEMGQEVTMRCQPILGHNTVFWYRQTMMQGLELLAYFRNRAPLDDSGMPKDRFSAEMPDATLATLKIQPSEPRDSAVYFCASGLVRPDPSSYNEQFFGPGTRLTVL.

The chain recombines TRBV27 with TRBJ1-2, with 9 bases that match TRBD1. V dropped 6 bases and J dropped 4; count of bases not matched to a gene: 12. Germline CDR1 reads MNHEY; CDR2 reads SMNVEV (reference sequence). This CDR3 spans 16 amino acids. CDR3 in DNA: TGTGCCAGCAGCCTTATTCCGGGACAGGGTAGCTATGGCTACACCTTC. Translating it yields CASSLIPGQGSYGYTF.

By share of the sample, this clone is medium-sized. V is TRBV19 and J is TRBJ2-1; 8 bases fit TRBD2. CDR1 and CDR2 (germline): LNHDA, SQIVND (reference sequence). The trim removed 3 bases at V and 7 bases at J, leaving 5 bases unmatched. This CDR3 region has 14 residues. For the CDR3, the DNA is TGTGCCAGTAGTATCCCCGGGAGGGGGAATGAGCAGTTCTTC. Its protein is CASSIPGRGNEQFF.

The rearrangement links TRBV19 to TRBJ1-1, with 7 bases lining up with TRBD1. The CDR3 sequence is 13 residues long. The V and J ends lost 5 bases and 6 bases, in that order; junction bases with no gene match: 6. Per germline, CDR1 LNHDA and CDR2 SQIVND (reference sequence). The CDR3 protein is CASSPTGTAEAFF. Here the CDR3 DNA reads TGTGCCAGTAGTCCGACAGGGACAGCTGAAGCTTTCTTT.

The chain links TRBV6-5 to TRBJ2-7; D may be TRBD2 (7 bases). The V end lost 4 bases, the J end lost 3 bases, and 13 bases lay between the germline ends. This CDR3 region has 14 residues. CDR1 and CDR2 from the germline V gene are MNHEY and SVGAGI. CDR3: CASSSGGAGYEQYF. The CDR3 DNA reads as TGTGCCAGCAGTTCTGGGGGGGCGGGCTACGAGCAGTACTTC.

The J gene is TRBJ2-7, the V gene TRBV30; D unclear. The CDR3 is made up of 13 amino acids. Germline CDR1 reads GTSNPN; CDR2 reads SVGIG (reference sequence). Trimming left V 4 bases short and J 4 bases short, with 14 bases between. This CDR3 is CAWTGFRSYEQYF. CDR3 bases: TGTGCCTGGACAGGATTTAGGAGTTACGAGCAGTACTTC.

The DNA for the CDR3 is TGTGCCAGCAGCTCACTGCCAGGGACGGGAAACACCATATATTTT. Amino acid sequence: CASSSLPGTGNTIYF. The V and J genes are TRBV9 and TRBJ1-3, with D possibly TRBD1 on 5 matching bases. This CDR3 has 15 amino acids. The germline V gene encodes CDR1 SGDLS and CDR2 YYNGEE. With 4 bases removed from V and 4 bases from J, the gap between germline ends came to 15 bases. The entire variable domain, with the rest obtained from reference TRBV9 and TRBJ1-3, is as follows: DSGVTQTPKHLITATGQRVTLRCSPRSGDLSVYWYQQSLDQGLQFLIQYYNGEERAKGNILERFSAQQFPDLHSELNLSSLELGDSALYFCASSSLPGTGNTIYFGEGSWLTVV.

The CDR3 region has the DNA TGTGCCAGCAGTTTAATAGCGGGATTAATCTACGAGCAGTACTTC. It translates to CASSLIAGLIYEQYF. The chain employs TRBV27 and TRBJ2-7, with 8 bases identical to TRBD2. J was trimmed by 3 bases and V by 2 bases; bases with no gene match: 6. This CDR3 has 15 residues. Germline V CDR1 and CDR2: MNHEY, SMNVEV (reference sequence).

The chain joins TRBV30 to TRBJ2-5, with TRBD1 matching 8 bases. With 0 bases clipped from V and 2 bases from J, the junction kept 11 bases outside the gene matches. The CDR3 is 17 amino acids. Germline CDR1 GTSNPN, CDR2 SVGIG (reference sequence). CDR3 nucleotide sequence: TGTGCCTGGAGTGTAGGGACCCAGGGGGCTTTGCAAGAGACCCAGTACTTC. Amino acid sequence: CAWSVGTQGALQETQYF.

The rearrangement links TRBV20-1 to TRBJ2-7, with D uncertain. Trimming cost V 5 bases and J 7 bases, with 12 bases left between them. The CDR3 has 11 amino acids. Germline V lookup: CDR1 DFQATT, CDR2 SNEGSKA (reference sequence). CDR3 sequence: CSAESLFEQYF. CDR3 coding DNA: TGCAGTGCTGAATCCCTTTTTGAGCAGTACTTC.

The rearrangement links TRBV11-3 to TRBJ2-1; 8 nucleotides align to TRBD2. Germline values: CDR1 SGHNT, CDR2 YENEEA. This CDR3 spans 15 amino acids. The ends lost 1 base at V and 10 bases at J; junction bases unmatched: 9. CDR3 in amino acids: CASSLGSGGPKEQFF. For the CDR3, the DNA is TGTGCCAGCAGCTTAGGGTCGGGAGGGCCCAAAGAGCAGTTCTTC.

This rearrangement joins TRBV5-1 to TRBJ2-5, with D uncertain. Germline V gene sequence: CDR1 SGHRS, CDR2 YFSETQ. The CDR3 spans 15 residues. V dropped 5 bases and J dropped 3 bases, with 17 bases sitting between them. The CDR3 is CASSSIPGGEETQYF. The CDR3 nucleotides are TGCGCCAGCAGTTCGATACCAGGTGGGGAAGAGACCCAGTACTTC.

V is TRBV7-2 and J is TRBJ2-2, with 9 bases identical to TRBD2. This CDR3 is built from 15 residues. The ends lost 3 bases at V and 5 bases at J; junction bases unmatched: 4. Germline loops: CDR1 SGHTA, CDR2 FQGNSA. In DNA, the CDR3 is TGTGCCAGCAGCTTTAGCGGGAGTCGAACCGGGGAGCTGTTTTTT. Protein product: CASSFSGSRTGELFF.

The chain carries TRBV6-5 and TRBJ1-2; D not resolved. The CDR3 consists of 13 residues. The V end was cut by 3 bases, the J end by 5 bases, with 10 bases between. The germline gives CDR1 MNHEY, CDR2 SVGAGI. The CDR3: CASSYNSIYGYTF. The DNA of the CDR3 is TGTGCCAGCAGTTATAATAGCATTTATGGCTACACCTTC.

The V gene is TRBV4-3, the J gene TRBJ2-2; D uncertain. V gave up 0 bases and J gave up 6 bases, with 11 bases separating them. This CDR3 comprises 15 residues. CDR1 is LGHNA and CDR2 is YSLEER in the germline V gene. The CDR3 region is CASSQDLRVPGELFF. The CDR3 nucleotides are TGCGCCAGCAGCCAAGACCTTCGGGTACCCGGGGAGCTGTTTTTT.

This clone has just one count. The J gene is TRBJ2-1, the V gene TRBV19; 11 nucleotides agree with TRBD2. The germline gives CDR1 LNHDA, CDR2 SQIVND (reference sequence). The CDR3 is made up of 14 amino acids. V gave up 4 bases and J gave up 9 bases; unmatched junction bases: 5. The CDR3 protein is CASSTLAGGSEQFF. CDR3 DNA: TGTGCCAGTAGTACCTTAGCGGGAGGGAGTGAGCAGTTCTTC.

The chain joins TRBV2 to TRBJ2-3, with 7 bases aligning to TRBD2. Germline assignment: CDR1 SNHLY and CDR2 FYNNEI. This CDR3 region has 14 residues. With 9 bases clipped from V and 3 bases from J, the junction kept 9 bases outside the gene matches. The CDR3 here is CASLSGRATDTQYF. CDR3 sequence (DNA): TGTGCCAGTCTTAGTGGGAGGGCGACAGATACGCAGTATTTT.

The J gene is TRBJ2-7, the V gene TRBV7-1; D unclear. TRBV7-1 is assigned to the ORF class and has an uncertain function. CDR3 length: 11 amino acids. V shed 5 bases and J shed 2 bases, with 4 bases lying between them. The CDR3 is CASSHTYEQYF. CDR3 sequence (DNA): TGTGCCAGCAGCCACACCTACGAGCAGTACTTC.

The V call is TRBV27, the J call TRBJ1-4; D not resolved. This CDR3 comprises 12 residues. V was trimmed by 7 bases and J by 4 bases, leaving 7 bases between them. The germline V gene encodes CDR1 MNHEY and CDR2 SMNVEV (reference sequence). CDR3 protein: CASMGINEKLFF. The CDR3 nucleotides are TGTGCCAGCATGGGCATTAATGAAAAACTGTTTTTT.

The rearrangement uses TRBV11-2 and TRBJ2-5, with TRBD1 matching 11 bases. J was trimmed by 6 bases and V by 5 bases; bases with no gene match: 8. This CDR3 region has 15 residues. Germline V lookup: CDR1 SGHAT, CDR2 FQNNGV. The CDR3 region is CASSTRTGGAKTQYF. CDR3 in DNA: TGTGCCAGCAGCACCCGGACAGGGGGCGCGAAGACCCAGTACTTC.

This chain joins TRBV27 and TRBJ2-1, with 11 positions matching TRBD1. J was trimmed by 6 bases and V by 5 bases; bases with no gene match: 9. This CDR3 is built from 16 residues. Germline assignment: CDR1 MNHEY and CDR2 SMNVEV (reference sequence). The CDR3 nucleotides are TGTGCCAGCAGTCCCCAGTCCGGGACAGGGGGCAATGAGCAGTTCTTC. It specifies CASSPQSGTGGNEQFF.